This T cell receptor beta chain was captured in a study of T-cell memory formation after mild COVID-19. A single record per CDR3 protein comes from TCRdb applying MiXCR to the 5' RACE reads. The sample yields about 38,000 distinct CDR3 sequences, about an eighth seen once. Many counts were recorded for this clonotype. CDR1 and CDR2 from the germline V gene are SGHTA and FQGNSA. The CDR3 extends over 16 amino acids. Losses at the gene ends were 3 bases for V and 2 bases for J; bases not matched to a gene: 6. Sequenced: PBMCs or a T cell subset sorted from them (not recorded which). The V call is TRBV7-2, the J call TRBJ2-5; TRBD2 agrees at 10 bases. The TCR sequence derives from a man aged 18 to 30 who had mild COVID-19 (a few samples of this study predate the infection). Cell type and time point are not known. The CDR3 DNA reads TGTGCCAGCAGCTTCGTAAGACTAGCGGGTCAAGAGACCCAGTACTTC. Its protein product is CASSFVRLAGQETQYF.